This note documents a single T cell receptor (beta chain) sequence. Its antigen is unknown. The sample originates from a study of Graves' ophthalmopathy and Graves' hyperthyroidism. The wider study: In this cohort's terms, stable hyperthyroidism meant no ophthalmopathy by 18 months of follow-up.

Study-wide results and caveats: Separation of ophthalmopathy from stable hyperthyroidism was achieved by a 13-signature model, at roughly 88% sensitivity and under 83% specificity. Blood also contained most of the expanded thyroid clonotypes above 0.001 frequency.

The authors diagnosed from clinical symptoms, serum thyroxine, TRAb, thyroid ultrasound and orbital computed tomography. The TCR beta CDR3 regions underwent amplification from RNA transcripts. HTBI primers served in a first-round RT-PCR, which a second-round multiplex PCR followed. TCRdb ran MiXCR on the multiplex PCR reads and lists one entry per CDR3 protein. This sample has 560,000 or so distinct CDR3 sequences, with under 40% found just once. V was pared by 5 bases and J by 4 bases, with 17 bases between. This CDR3 region has 15 residues. Germline-derived CDR1 and CDR2 are SEHNR and FQNEAQ (reference sequence).

The J gene is TRBJ1-2, the V gene TRBV7-9; no clear D. The sample taken for sequencing was peripheral blood or thyroid tissue (not recorded which). The TCR sequence derives from an adult man with Graves' hyperthyroidism. The CDR3 coding sequence is TGTGCCAGCAGCCTAAGATCAGTGGGCGGCTATGGCTACACCTTC. Translating gives CASSLRSVGGYGYTF.